These 21 T cell receptor beta chains share one sample of origin, sequenced in a study of shared T cell receptors in the human thymus. The assay was immunoSEQ multiplex PCR, and TCRdb's table has in-frame clones only and misses some. The profile shows some 700,000 clones, 80% to 90% of them singletons. These same records also appear under a second study, on human thymus T cells.

The sample consisted of thymocytes. The receptors were sampled from a girl less than two years old with a congenital heart defect.

V usage is TRBV19 and J usage is TRBJ1-3; no clear D gene. The ends were cut back, 7 bases at V and 0 bases at J, with 7 bases in the middle. Germline-derived CDR1 and CDR2 are LNHDA and SQIVND (reference sequence). The CDR3 contains 13 residues. The CDR3 DNA reads as TGTGCCAGTACGTCGAGCTCTGGAAACACCATATATTTT. The encoded protein is CASTSSSGNTIYF.

This chain joins TRBV28 and TRBJ1-2, with D possibly being TRBD1 (6 bases). The CDR3 consists of 15 residues. CDR1 and CDR2 (germline): MDHEN, SYDVKM. The V end was cut by 2 bases, the J end by 8 bases, with 18 bases between. Written as DNA, the CDR3 is TGTGCCAGCAGTTTAAATCTCCAGGGGACACTGGGCTACACCTTC. The encoded protein is CASSLNLQGTLGYTF.

The chain recombines TRBV7-6 with TRBJ2-7, with a possible D match to TRBD1 (5 bases). V was pared by 5 bases and J by 3 bases, with 17 bases between. Germline CDR1 is SGHVS and CDR2 is FNYEAQ. The CDR3 loop spans 15 amino acids. In nucleotides, the CDR3 is TGTGCCAGCAGCCCCCGTCACGGACATCTCTACGAGCAGTACTTC. Amino acids: CASSPRHGHLYEQYF.

This sequence joins TRBV5-4 and TRBJ2-5, with a weak D call TRBD1 (5 bases). CDR1 is SGHNT and CDR2 is YYREEE in the germline V gene (reference sequence). This CDR3 has 13 amino acids. V was trimmed by 6 bases and J by 4 bases, leaving 13 bases between them. The CDR3 sequence: CASTSRVGETQYF. The CDR3 DNA follows: TGTGCCAGCACTTCCAGGGTGGGAGAGACCCAGTACTTC.

The V call is TRBV11-2, the J call TRBJ2-1, with 8 bases fitting TRBD2. The V and J ends lost 6 bases and 5 bases, in that order; junction bases with no gene match: 18. The CDR3 totals 18 residues. Germline values: CDR1 SGHAT, CDR2 FQNNGV. Written as DNA, the CDR3 is TGTGCCAGCAGACATCAACCCCAGGCGCGGGGGGTAAACAATGAGCAGTTCTTC. Translating gives CASRHQPQARGVNNEQFF. The complete variable domain, with remaining parts taken from reference TRBV11-2 and TRBJ2-1, reads EAGVAQSPRYKIIEKRQSVAFWCNPISGHATLYWYQQILGQGPKLLIQFQNNGVVDDSQLPKDRFSAERLKGVDSTLKIQPAKLEDSAVYLCASRHQPQARGVNNEQFFGPGTRLTVL.

The rearrangement joins TRBV5-6 to TRBJ1-2; D is ambiguous. With 0 bases removed from V and 4 bases from J, the gap between germline ends came to 7 bases. There are 13 residues in the CDR3. Germline V gives CDR1 SGHDT, CDR2 YYEEEE. The CDR3, as DNA: TGTGCCAGCAGCTTGGGGCACAGCTATGGCTACACCTTC. Translated: CASSLGHSYGYTF.

The sample holds a few counts of this clone. This chain links TRBV9 with TRBJ2-7, with D possibly matching TRBD1 (6 bases). Per germline, CDR1 SGDLS and CDR2 YYNGEE. V shed 0 bases and J shed 3 bases, with 13 bases lying between them. This CDR3 is 15 amino acids long. Here the CDR3 reads CASSVEPTGFYEQYF. The CDR3 DNA is TGTGCCAGCAGCGTAGAACCGACAGGATTCTACGAGCAGTACTTC.

V and J are TRBV9 and TRBJ2-5; 8 positions match TRBD2. The CDR3 consists of 15 residues. The V and J ends lost 4 bases and 4 bases, in that order; junction bases with no gene match: 9. Germline V gene sequence: CDR1 SGDLS, CDR2 YYNGEE. Here the CDR3 reads CASSPRTSRGETQYF. The CDR3 DNA sequence: TGTGCCAGCAGCCCACGGACTAGCCGGGGAGAGACCCAGTACTTC.

A few counts support this clone. The CDR3 spells CASKPSIRQEQHYGYTF. CDR3 bases: TGCGCCAGCAAACCCTCAATAAGACAGGAGCAACACTATGGCTACACCTTC. The gene calls are TRBV10-2 and TRBJ1-2, with D possibly TRBD1 on 6 matching bases. Trimming took 7 bases from V and 3 from J, leaving 24 bases between them. The length of the CDR3 is 17 residues. Germline values: CDR1 WSHSY, CDR2 SAAADI.

This clone was seen a handful of times. J is TRBJ2-1 and V is TRBV18; D might be TRBD1 (6 bases). V lost 3 bases and J 7 bases, leaving 19 bases between the germline ends. The CDR3 covers 16 residues. Germline V CDR1 and CDR2: KGHSH, LQKENI. The CDR3 region has the DNA TGTGCCAGCTCACCGGGAGCTCGAAGGACAGTAAATGAGCAGTTCTTC. As protein: CASSPGARRTVNEQFF.

The chain is built from TRBV28 and TRBJ1-1; D call uncertain. CDR1 and CDR2 (germline): MDHEN, SYDVKM. Trimming took 3 bases from V and 0 from J, leaving 11 bases between them. This CDR3 is built from 15 residues. Here the CDR3 DNA reads TGTGCCAGCAGTTTCGTATCACAGTTGAACACTGAAGCTTTCTTT. Protein: CASSFVSQLNTEAFF.

V usage is TRBV30 and J usage is TRBJ1-3; no reliable D call. The CDR3 covers 19 residues. Germline V gene sequence: CDR1 GTSNPN, CDR2 SVGIG (reference sequence). The V and J ends lost 5 bases and 0 bases respectively, with 26 bases between them. CDR3 coding DNA: TGTGCCTGGGGTCGCGCTTCGTTCGGCGGGTTCAACTCTGGAAACACCATATATTTT. This translates into CAWGRASFGGFNSGNTIYF.

The V call is TRBV5-4, the J call TRBJ1-1; 7 bases are a match to TRBD1. This CDR3 region has 15 residues. Germline CDR1 is SGHNT and CDR2 is YYREEE (reference sequence). The trim removed 2 bases at V and 1 base at J, leaving 5 bases unmatched. This CDR3 reads CASSLYRDRNTEAFF. The CDR3, as DNA: TGTGCCAGCAGCTTATACCGGGACAGGAACACTGAAGCTTTCTTT.

The genes are TRBV5-1 and TRBJ1-1; D is undetermined. CDR1 and CDR2 from the germline V gene are SGHRS and YFSETQ. V was pared by 4 bases and J by 0 bases, with 7 bases between. The CDR3 is 13 residues long. CDR3 region: CASSLKVNTEAFF. The CDR3 region has the DNA TGCGCCAGCAGCCTAAAAGTGAACACTGAAGCTTTCTTT.

Here the CDR3 reads CASRGTNADTEAFF. The CDR3 coding sequence is TGTGCCAGCAGGGGTACTAACGCTGACACTGAAGCTTTCTTT. The chain uses TRBV7-2 and TRBJ1-1; D is unresolved. Deletions cut 6 bases from V and 3 bases from J, with 14 bases between. The CDR3 consists of 14 residues. Germline CDR1 is SGHTA and CDR2 is FQGNSA.

V gene TRBV5-8 combines with J gene TRBJ1-2; 8 positions agree with TRBD1. With 9 bases clipped from V and 8 bases from J, the junction kept 12 bases outside the gene matches. Germline CDR1 reads SGHTS; CDR2 reads YDEGEE. The CDR3 is 13 residues long. The CDR3 protein is CATQVKDRDGYTF. Here the CDR3 DNA reads TGTGCCACCCAGGTAAAGGACAGGGACGGCTACACCTTC.

This clone came up once. The chain uses TRBV21-1 and TRBJ1-2. TRBV21-1 is designated a pseudogene. The CDR3 is made up of 13 amino acids. CDR3 amino acids: CASSKAAGYGYTF. The DNA for the CDR3 is TGTGCCAGCAGCAAAGCGGCGGGCTATGGCTACACCTTC.

This chain links TRBV29-1 with TRBJ1-1, with TRBD1 matching over 10 bases. V gave up 4 bases and J gave up 1 base; unmatched junction bases: 12. CDR1 is SQVTM, CDR2 ANQGSEA, per germline. The CDR3 length is 17 residues. The CDR3 nucleotides are TGCAGCGTTGTATACCCAGGAGGGACAGGGGAGAACACTGAAGCTTTCTTT. Residues: CSVVYPGGTGENTEAFF.

The V and J genes are TRBV27 and TRBJ2-3; 9 positions match TRBD2. Losses at the gene ends were 6 bases for V and 4 bases for J; bases not matched to a gene: 20. The CDR3 loop spans 19 amino acids. Germline V gene data show CDR1 as MNHEY and CDR2 as SMNVEV (reference sequence). DNA for the CDR3: TGTGCCAGCAGCTCGCGGGGGGGCCGAACTGTAATCGTTTCAGATACGCAGTATTTT. It codes for CASSSRGGRTVIVSDTQYF.

This chain uses TRBV4-1 with TRBJ2-7; 8 bases agree with TRBD1. The germline CDR1 and CDR2 sequences are MGHRA and YSYEKL. The CDR3 has 16 residues. The junction had 8 bases not matched to a gene; V was cut back by 1 base and J by 3 bases. This CDR3 is CASSQVSVTGDYEQYF. The DNA of the CDR3 is TGCGCCAGCAGCCAAGTATCGGTGACAGGGGACTACGAGCAGTACTTC.

The genes are TRBV6-5 and TRBJ1-3; possibly TRBD1 for D (5 bases). Germline V gives CDR1 MNHEY, CDR2 SVGAGI. With 5 bases removed from V and 3 bases from J, the gap between germline ends came to 14 bases. The CDR3 has 15 amino acids. In nucleotides, the CDR3 is TGTGCCAGCAGTCAAAGACAGAAGCTTGGAAACACCATATATTTT. Translation gives CASSQRQKLGNTIYF.